A selection of T cell receptor beta chains follows, all from one sample in a study of cytomegalovirus exposure and HLA in healthy donors. Clones were read by immunoSEQ multiplex PCR, and TCRdb kept only the in-frame ones, dropping some. The sample yields about 180,000 clones, approximately 73% seen once. Sequenced sample: PBMCs. The receptors were gathered from a woman in her thirties in good health and CMV-seropositive. Both conserved end residues are trimmed from each CDR3.

v_gene	CDR3aa
TRBV6-1	ASSEEGRGRNSPLH
TRBV18	ASSPNLPQGKETQY
TRBV18	ASSPGHLNQPQH
TRBV4-3	ASSQGTGVLGYT
TRBV6-1	ASSELGRGDTQY
TRBV30	ALQGWETQY
TRBV7-2	ASSPGQGGNQPQH
TRBV6-1	ATPPGSMKNEQF
TRBV28	ASSLQGENQPQH
TRBV4-1	ASSPEQGGTGELF
TRBV6-6	ASRPASGGAATQY
TRBV9	ASSVEGGGKQF
TRBV19	ASSIPTIAGTGELF
TRBV7-9	ASSLWGGGTGANVLT
TRBV4-3	ASSAWAGGLGNTIY
TRBV27	ASSLKSQRQTYNEQF
TRBV28	ASSSPLGRRAGSPLH
TRBV4-3	ASSQDVRKGQGNEELF
TRBV7-8	ASSAGTGGGYGYT
TRBV7-2	ASSLRPATGELF
TRBV9	ASSVWEGSYEQY
TRBV28	ASSQLPGTGTYGYT
TRBV28	ASISPGQGTYEQY
TRBV12-2	ASRTPPGQGDSPLH
TRBV6-5	ASSVQGASSPLH
TRBV5-6	ASSLTGWSYEQY
TRBV7-9	ASSLKGGSNQPQH
TRBV7-2	ASSLLGQGAYNEQF
TRBV6-6	ASRTGTGVEKLF
TRBV7-2	ASAWGQGTYEQY
TRBV7-9	ASSPTSGTGGELF